This T cell receptor (beta chain) was identified during a study of blood T cell repertoires in COVID-19. Between the trimmed V and J ends, which lost 5 bases and 5 bases, there was a span of 18 bases. The CDR3 runs 16 residues. Germline CDR1 reads MNHEY; CDR2 reads SMNVEV (reference sequence). The table came from immunoSEQ multiplex PCR; TCRdb's copy has only in-frame clones and leaves some out. The table shows 140,000 or so clones, with 80% occurring only once. The receptor comes from a woman between 45 and 60 years old with acute or convalescent COVID-19. V and J are TRBV27 and TRBJ1-4, with D perhaps matching TRBD1 (6 bases). The sequenced sample was peripheral blood. CDR3 bases: TGTGCCAGCAGTCCGCTCGGCGGGGGCCTCAATGAAAAACTGTTTTTT. Translation: CASSPLGGGLNEKLFF.